This paragraph covers one T cell receptor (beta chain) sequence. This entry comes from a study of Ad26.COV2.S vaccination and SARS-CoV-2 variants. The table came from immunoSEQ multiplex PCR; TCRdb's copy has only in-frame clones and leaves some out. The sample includes under 600,000 clones, 80% to 90% of them seen just once. Treatment in this sample: about 20 received Ad26.COV2.S at low or high dose, single or two shots; five or six received placebo; per-sample allocation not given. Collection of the samples took place on day 63 after the first injection of vaccine or placebo. The source is a person between 18 and 65 years old who received the Ad26.COV2.S COVID-19 vaccine or a placebo. Sequenced here: peripheral blood, sampled in a trial of Ad26.COV2.S vaccine versus placebo.

The CDR3 loop is CASSYQGLHEETQYF. DNA of the CDR3: TGTGCCAGCAGTTACCAGGGGCTGCACGAAGAGACCCAGTACTTC. The chain is built from TRBV6-5 and TRBJ2-5; tentative D call: TRBD1 (6 bases). The CDR3 covers 15 residues. Trimming shortened V by 2 bases and J by 3 bases, and 13 bases separated the two germline ends. Germline CDR1 reads MNHEY; CDR2 reads SVGAGI.